This TCR beta chain comes out of a study of vaccination and CD4 T cells after COVID-19. With respect to this clonotype: What it binds is not known.

Treatment meaning: roughly ten-day PBMC culture with coronavirus spike peptide pools or control peptides (ViraFEST assay). Fewer than 2.5 million PBMCs per well were cultured with about 10 IU/ml IL-2 and roughly 10 ug/ml peptide pools. Germline V gene lookup returns CDR1 SNHLY and CDR2 FYNNEI. Trimming stripped 4 bases from V and 0 bases from J, with 7 bases between. This CDR3 spans 15 amino acids. Findings and limits, study-wide: Convalescent patients had a median roughly 86% of post-vaccine SARS-CoV-2-reactive clones that were detected only after vaccination, not before it.

Cultured CD4+ T cells had their DNA profiled by the Oncomine TCR Beta short-read assay. TCRdb itself ran the PCR reads through MiXCR, one entry per CDR3 protein. The sample gives some 14,000 distinct CDR3 sequences, 55% to 85% of which show up once; about 20% is in the top ten. This clonotype originated in a human donor who had recovered from COVID-19. The sample comprised CD4+ T cells from blood, cultured in vitro. The chain carries TRBV2 and TRBJ1-6, with D possibly matching TRBD1 (5 bases). Here the CDR3 reads CASSADSSYNSPLHF. In DNA, the CDR3 is TGTGCCAGCAGTGCCGACAGCTCCTATAATTCACCCCTCCACTTT.